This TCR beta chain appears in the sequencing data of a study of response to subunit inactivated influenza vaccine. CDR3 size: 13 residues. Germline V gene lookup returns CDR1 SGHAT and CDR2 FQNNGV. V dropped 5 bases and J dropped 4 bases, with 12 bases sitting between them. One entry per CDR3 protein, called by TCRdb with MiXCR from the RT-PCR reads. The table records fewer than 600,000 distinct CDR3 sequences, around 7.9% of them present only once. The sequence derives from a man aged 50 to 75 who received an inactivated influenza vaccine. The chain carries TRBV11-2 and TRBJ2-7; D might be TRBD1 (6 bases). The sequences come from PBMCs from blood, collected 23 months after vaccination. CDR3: CASSIRQAYEQYF. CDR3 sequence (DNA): TGTGCCAGCAGCATACGACAGGCGTACGAGCAGTACTTC. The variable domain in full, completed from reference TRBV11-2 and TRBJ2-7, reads EAGVAQSPRYKIIEKRQSVAFWCNPISGHATLYWYQQILGQGPKLLIQFQNNGVVDDSQLPKDRFSAERLKGVDSTLKIQPAKLEDSAVYLCASSIRQAYEQYFGPGTRLTVT.